The clone carrying this T cell receptor beta chain was detected many times. This sample is part of a study of T-cell memory formation after mild COVID-19. The CDR3 contains 15 residues. The J segment lost 2 bases and the V segment lost 6 bases, leaving 5 bases of the junction unmatched. TCRdb redid the calling of the 5' RACE reads with MiXCR, one entry per CDR3 protein. The sample comprises 300,000 to 400,000 distinct CDR3 sequences, under 25% of which are singletons, and around 12% rests with the top ten. This sequence joins TRBV12-3 or TRBV12-4 and TRBJ2-1; 9 positions match TRBD2. Input material: PBMCs or a T cell subset sorted from them (not recorded which). The TCR originated in an adult woman who had mild COVID-19 (a few samples of this study predate the infection). Cell type and time point are not known. CDR3 nucleotides: TGTGCCAGCAGCACACTAGCGGGTACCTACAATGAGCAGTTCTTC. The encoded protein is CASSTLAGTYNEQFF.